These T cell receptor beta chains were read from a single sample in a study of blood T cells in healthy people across ages. From the 5' RACE reads, TCRdb called clonotypes with MiXCR, one entry per CDR3 protein. The sample carries approximately 360,000 distinct CDR3 sequences, approximately 52% recorded once. The sequenced sample was blood. These receptors all stem from a man aged 55 to 70 in good health. Both conserved end residues are part of each CDR3. D genes are given only for firm matches. A clone size is listed for some rows: how often the clone was seen (once, few, many), or a class if it is expanded.

J gene | D gene | V gene | clone size | CDR3 DNA | CDR3 protein
TRBJ1-4 | . | TRBV6-2/TRBV6-3 | . | TGTGCCAGCAGTCCGTGGACGGCGGATAATGAAAAACTGTTTTTT | CASSPWTADNEKLFF
TRBJ1-2 | . | TRBV7-2 | . | TGTGCCAGCAGCTCCCAGATTTTGGATGGCTACACCTTC | CASSSQILDGYTF
TRBJ2-1 | . | TRBV11-2 | . | TGTGCCAGCAGCATAGCCAGGGGCAATGAGCAGTTCTTC | CASSIARGNEQFF
TRBJ2-7 | TRBD2 | TRBV27 | . | TGTGCCAGCAGTTCCGGACTAGCGGGGGGCCACGAGCAGTACTTC | CASSSGLAGGHEQYF
TRBJ2-5 | TRBD1 | TRBV25-1 | . | TGTGCCAGCACCCCGGGGGACAGGCAACAAGAGACCCAGTACTTC | CASTPGDRQQETQYF
TRBJ2-5 | TRBD2 | TRBV5-1 | once | TGCGCCAGCAGCGCGGGACTAGCGCCGGTTCCTAATGAGCAGTACTTC | CASSAGLAPVPNEQYF
TRBJ2-7 | TRBD2 | TRBV20-1 | once | TGCAGTGCTAGGGGCCTTGAGCGGGGGGCGCCCTACGAGCAGTACTTC | CSARGLERGAPYEQYF
TRBJ2-3 | TRBD2 | TRBV5-1 | . | TGCGCCAGCAGCCTCTCGGGCGGGAGGGCCGTAGATACGCAGTATTTT | CASSLSGGRAVDTQYF
TRBJ1-1 | TRBD1 | TRBV28 | . | TGTGCCAGCAGTTTAAGGACAGGGGGAGACACTGAAGCTTTCTTT | CASSLRTGGDTEAFF
TRBJ2-7 | TRBD1 | TRBV28 | . | TGTGCCAGCAGTTTACCCGCGAAAGACAGGGGAGTCATCGACGAGCAGTACTTC | CASSLPAKDRGVIDEQYF
TRBJ1-5 | . | TRBV28 | many | TGTGCCAGCAGGCCCGGGGGGTCCAATCAGCCCCAGCATTTT | CASRPGGSNQPQHF
TRBJ2-7 | TRBD1 | TRBV4-3 | many | TGCGCCAGCAGCCAAGGTAGACAGGGCTACGAGCAGTACTTC | CASSQGRQGYEQYF
TRBJ2-1 | TRBD2 | TRBV27 | . | TGTGCCAGCAGTCAACTAGCGGGCGCACAGTTCTTC | CASSQLAGAQFF
TRBJ2-7 | . | TRBV12-3/TRBV12-4 | . | TGTGCCAGCAGCCTAGCGTCCACCACCTACGAGCAGTACTTC | CASSLASTTYEQYF
TRBJ1-2 | . | TRBV6-2/TRBV6-3 | many | TGTGCCAGCAGTGACTGGGATGGCTACACCTTC | CASSDWDGYTF
TRBJ2-1 | TRBD1 | TRBV6-2/TRBV6-3 | few | TGTGCCAGCAGTTACCAGGGGGAGCTGGGTGAGCAGTTCTTC | CASSYQGELGEQFF
TRBJ2-2 | . | TRBV19 | . | TGTGCCCTGGATGGGGGGGCCACCGGGGAGCTGTTTTTT | CALDGGATGELFF
TRBJ2-7 | TRBD1 | TRBV9 | . | TGTGCCAGCAGCGTAGGGGACAGCATCTACGAGCAGTACTTC | CASSVGDSIYEQYF
TRBJ1-1 | . | TRBV11-2 | . | TGTGCCAGCAGCGCAACCGGGACGATGAACACTGAAGCTTTCTTT | CASSATGTMNTEAFF
TRBJ2-3 | TRBD1 | TRBV25-1 | . | TGTGCCAGCAGTGGGACAGGGAGGTGGGCAGATACGCAGTATTTT | CASSGTGRWADTQYF
TRBJ2-1 | TRBD2 | TRBV28 | few | TGTGCCAGCAGTTTACAGGCGGCTAGCGGGGGCAATGAGCAGTTCTTC | CASSLQAASGGNEQFF
TRBJ2-1 | TRBD1 | TRBV29-1 | . | TGCAGCGTTACCGGGACAGGGGTCCTTGGGCAGTTCTTC | CSVTGTGVLGQFF
TRBJ2-1 | TRBD2 | TRBV20-1 | . | TGCAGTGCTAGAGATTCCCCCAGGACTAGCGTCGATGAGCAGTTCTTC | CSARDSPRTSVDEQFF